The present T cell receptor (beta chain) was sequenced within a study of technical replicates of blood from a handful of donors (dated 2017 in TCRdb). Notes on this clone: Its cognate antigen has yet to be identified. Within one base of it there is no much larger clone, and no base qualities were kept.

Deletion took 4 bases off V and 1 base off J, with a span of 11 bases between the germline ends. There are 14 amino acids in the CDR3, from cysteine to phenylalanine inclusive. Only CDR3 DNA is held: 42 bases, read in frame from base 1. The germline V gene (reference sequence) specifies SGHNT as CDR1 and YYREEE as CDR2. Library preparation used the immunoSEQ multiplex PCR assay. TCRdb re-hosts the immuneACCESS table, in-frame sequences only. Its copies lack some clones; in the studies checked, an unresolved V gene accounts for under half of them, and the cause for the rest is not known. The sample table lists about 100,000 clones, around 95% of them with a count of one. The top ten clones comprise around 0.22% of the sample.

The receptor was isolated from a human donor in good health. This chain is built from TRBV5-4 and TRBJ1-1, with a tentative D gene TRBD1 over 5 matching bases. Sequencing input: T cells isolated from PBMCs. The sequenced DNA: TGTGCCAGCAGCGTGGACAACGAGAACACTGAAGCTTTCTTT. Translation gives CASSVDNENTEAFF.